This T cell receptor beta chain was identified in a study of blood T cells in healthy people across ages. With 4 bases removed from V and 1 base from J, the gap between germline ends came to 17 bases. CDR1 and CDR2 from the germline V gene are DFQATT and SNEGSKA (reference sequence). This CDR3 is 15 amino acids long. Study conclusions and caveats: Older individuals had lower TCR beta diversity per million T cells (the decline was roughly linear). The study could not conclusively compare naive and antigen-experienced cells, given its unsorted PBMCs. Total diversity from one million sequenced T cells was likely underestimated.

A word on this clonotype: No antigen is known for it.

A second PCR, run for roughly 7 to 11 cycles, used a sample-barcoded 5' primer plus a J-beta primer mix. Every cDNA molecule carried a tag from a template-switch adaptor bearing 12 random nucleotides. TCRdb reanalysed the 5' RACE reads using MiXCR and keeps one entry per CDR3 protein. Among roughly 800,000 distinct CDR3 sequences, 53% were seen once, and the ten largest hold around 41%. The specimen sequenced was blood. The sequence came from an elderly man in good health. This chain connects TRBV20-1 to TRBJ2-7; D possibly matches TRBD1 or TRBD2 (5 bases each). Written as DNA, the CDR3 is TGCAGTGCTATCTCGTCGGGACCAGGGTCCTACGAGCAGTACTTC. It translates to CSAISSGPGSYEQYF.